Following are 7 T cell receptor beta chains from one sample sequenced in a study of cytomegalovirus exposure and HLA in healthy donors. The PCR ran on 60 Vbeta and 13 Jbeta primers. Clones were sequenced by immunoSEQ multiplex PCR, and TCRdb holds only the in-frame ones, with some missing. This table holds tens of thousands of clones, 80% to 85% found once. The sequencing sample was made of PBMCs. All receptors come from a man under 40 in good health and CMV-seronegative.

Here the CDR3 DNA reads TGTGCCAGCTCAGCAGGTGACAGGGCTGGGGCCTACGAGCAGTACTTC. This translates into CASSAGDRAGAYEQYF. The chain joins TRBV18 to TRBJ2-7; 7 bases line up with TRBD1. The junction had 12 bases not matched to a gene; V was cut back by 5 bases and J by 2 bases. This CDR3 is built from 16 residues. From germline, CDR1 is KGHSH and CDR2 LQKENI.

This chain joins TRBV11-3 and TRBJ1-5; 9 bases are shared with TRBD1. V lost 5 bases to trimming and J lost 11 bases; unmatched junction nucleotides: 10. Germline V CDR1 and CDR2: SGHNT, YENEEA. CDR3 length equals 14 residues. The DNA of the CDR3 is TGTGCCAGCAGCCGAGGACAGGGGTTCATGGCCCAGCATTTT. Translation gives CASSRGQGFMAQHF.

The chain uses TRBV11-3 and TRBJ2-5; the match to TRBD2 covers 8 bases. The germline V gene encodes CDR1 SGHNT and CDR2 YENEEA. The CDR3 extends over 14 amino acids. V lost 5 bases, J lost 2 bases, and 4 bases stayed unmatched. This CDR3 reads CASSAGGLQETQYF. CDR3 sequence (DNA): TGTGCCAGCAGCGCGGGGGGACTTCAAGAGACCCAGTACTTC.

CDR3 amino acids: CASSPPRGRGYEQYF. For the CDR3, the DNA is TGTGCCAGCTCCCCCCCTCGCGGCAGGGGGTACGAGCAGTACTTC. The chain has TRBV7-9 and TRBJ2-7; the match to TRBD1 covers 7 bases. Germline V gene lookup returns CDR1 SEHNR and CDR2 FQNEAQ (reference sequence). Unmatched junction bases numbered 14, after V lost 8 bases and J lost 4 bases. The CDR3 consists of 15 residues.

In its sample, this clone was seen a few times. This rearrangement joins TRBV5-6 to TRBJ1-4; 7 nucleotides agree with TRBD1. Per the germline V gene, CDR1 is SGHDT and CDR2 is YYEEEE. V was clipped by 2 bases and J by 0 bases; unmatched bases: 7. CDR3 length: 17 amino acids. CDR3 protein: CASSFRQGGATNEKLFF. Written as DNA, the CDR3 is TGTGCCAGCAGCTTCCGACAGGGCGGTGCAACTAATGAAAAACTGTTTTTT.

The chain employs TRBV20-1 and TRBJ2-7; tentative D call: TRBD2 (6 bases). Per the germline V gene, CDR1 is DFQATT and CDR2 is SNEGSKA (reference sequence). This CDR3 is built from 11 residues. Trimming shortened V by 3 bases and J by 4 bases, and 7 bases separated the two germline ends. CDR3 region: CSARGGYEQYF. CDR3 sequence (DNA): TGCAGTGCTAGGGGGGGATACGAGCAGTACTTC.

The V gene is TRBV5-1, the J gene TRBJ2-1; D gene unclear. The V and J ends lost 1 base and 5 bases respectively, with 4 bases between them. The CDR3 covers 12 residues. Germline V gene sequence: CDR1 SGHRS, CDR2 YFSETQ. The CDR3 DNA is TGCGCCAGCAGCTTGTCCGACAATGAGCAGTTCTTC. Its protein product is CASSLSDNEQFF.